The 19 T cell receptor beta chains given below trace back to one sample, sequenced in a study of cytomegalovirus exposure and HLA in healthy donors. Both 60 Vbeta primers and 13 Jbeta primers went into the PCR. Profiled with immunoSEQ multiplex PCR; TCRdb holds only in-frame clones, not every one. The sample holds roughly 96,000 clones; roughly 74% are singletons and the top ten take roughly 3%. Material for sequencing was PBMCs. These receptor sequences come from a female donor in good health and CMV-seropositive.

CDR3 in amino acids: CASSLGGWAGGSQPQHF. The CDR3 bases are TGTGCCAGCAGTTTAGGCGGTTGGGCGGGGGGCAGTCAGCCCCAGCATTTT. This chain connects TRBV28 to TRBJ1-5; D is possibly TRBD1 (6 bases). Trimming left V 2 bases short and J 6 bases short, with 20 bases between. CDR1 is MDHEN and CDR2 is SYDVKM in the germline V gene. The CDR3 is 17 residues long.

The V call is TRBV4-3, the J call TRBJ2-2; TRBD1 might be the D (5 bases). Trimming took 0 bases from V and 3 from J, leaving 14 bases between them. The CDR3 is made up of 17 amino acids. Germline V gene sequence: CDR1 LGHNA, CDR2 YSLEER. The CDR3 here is CASSQDAQGLHTGELFF. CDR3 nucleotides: TGCGCCAGCAGCCAAGATGCCCAGGGCCTTCACACCGGGGAGCTGTTTTTT.

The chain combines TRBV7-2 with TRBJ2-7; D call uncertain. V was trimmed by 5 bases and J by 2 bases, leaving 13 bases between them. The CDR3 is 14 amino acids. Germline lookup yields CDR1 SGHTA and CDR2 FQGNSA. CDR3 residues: CASSLRVYPYEQYF. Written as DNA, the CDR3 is TGTGCCAGCAGCCTCCGGGTCTATCCCTACGAGCAGTACTTC.

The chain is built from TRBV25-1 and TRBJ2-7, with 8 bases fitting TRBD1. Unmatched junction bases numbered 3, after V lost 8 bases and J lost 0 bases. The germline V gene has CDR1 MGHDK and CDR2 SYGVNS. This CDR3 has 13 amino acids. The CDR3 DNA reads TGTGCCAGCCGACAGGGGAGCTCCTACGAGCAGTACTTC. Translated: CASRQGSSYEQYF.

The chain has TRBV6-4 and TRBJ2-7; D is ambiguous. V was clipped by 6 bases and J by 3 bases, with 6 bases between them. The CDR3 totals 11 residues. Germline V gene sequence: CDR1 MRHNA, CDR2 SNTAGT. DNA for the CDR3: TGTGCCAGCAGGCCAGGCTACGAGCAGTACTTC. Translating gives CASRPGYEQYF.

The CDR3 region is CASATGFGVNTEAFF. For the CDR3, the DNA is TGTGCCAGCGCCACGGGGTTCGGGGTGAACACTGAAGCTTTCTTT. This sequence joins TRBV7-2 and TRBJ1-1; D is ambiguous. V was cut by 8 bases and J by 0 bases, with 16 bases left in between. Germline CDR1 reads SGHTA; CDR2 reads FQGNSA. CDR3 length: 15 amino acids.

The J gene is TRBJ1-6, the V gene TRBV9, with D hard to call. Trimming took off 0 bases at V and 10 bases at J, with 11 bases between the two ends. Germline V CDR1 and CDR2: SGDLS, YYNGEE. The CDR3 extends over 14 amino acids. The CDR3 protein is CASSVDPGASPLHF. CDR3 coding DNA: TGTGCCAGCAGCGTAGATCCGGGTGCCTCACCCCTCCACTTT. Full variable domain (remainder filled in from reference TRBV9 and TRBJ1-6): DSGVTQTPKHLITATGQRVTLRCSPRSGDLSVYWYQQSLDQGLQFLIQYYNGEERAKGNILERFSAQQFPDLHSELNLSSLELGDSALYFCASSVDPGASPLHFGNGTRLTVT.

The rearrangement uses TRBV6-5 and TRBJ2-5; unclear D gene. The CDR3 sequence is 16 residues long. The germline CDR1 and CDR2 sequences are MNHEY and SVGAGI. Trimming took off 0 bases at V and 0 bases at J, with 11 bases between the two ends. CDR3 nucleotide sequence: TGTGCCAGCAGTTACTCGTGGGCCTCCTACCAAGAGACCCAGTACTTC. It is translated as CASSYSWASYQETQYF.

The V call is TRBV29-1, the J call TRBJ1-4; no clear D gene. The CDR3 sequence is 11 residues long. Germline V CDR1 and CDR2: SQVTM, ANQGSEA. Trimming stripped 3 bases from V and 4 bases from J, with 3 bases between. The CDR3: CSVDNNEKLFF. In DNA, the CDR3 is TGCAGCGTTGATAATAATGAAAAACTGTTTTTT.

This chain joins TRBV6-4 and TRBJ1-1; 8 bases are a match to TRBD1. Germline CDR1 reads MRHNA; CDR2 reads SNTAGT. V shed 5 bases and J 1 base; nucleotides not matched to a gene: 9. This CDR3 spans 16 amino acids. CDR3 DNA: TGTGCCAGCAGTCCCTCCCCCGGGACAGGGAACACTGAAGCTTTCTTT. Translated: CASSPSPGTGNTEAFF.

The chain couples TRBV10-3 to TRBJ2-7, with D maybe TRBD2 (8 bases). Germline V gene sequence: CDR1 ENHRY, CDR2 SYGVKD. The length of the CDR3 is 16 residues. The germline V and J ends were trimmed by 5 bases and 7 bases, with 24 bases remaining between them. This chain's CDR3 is CAISKTGLGGPGEQYF. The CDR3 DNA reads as TGTGCCATCAGTAAAACGGGACTAGGGGGCCCTGGGGAGCAGTACTTC.

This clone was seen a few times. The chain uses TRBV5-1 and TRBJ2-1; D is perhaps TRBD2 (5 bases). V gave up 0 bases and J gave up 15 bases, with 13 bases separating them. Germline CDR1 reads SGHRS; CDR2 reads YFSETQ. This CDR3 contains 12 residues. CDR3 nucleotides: TGCGCCAGCAGCTTGGGGGCAGGAGGTCGGTTCTTC. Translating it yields CASSLGAGGRFF.

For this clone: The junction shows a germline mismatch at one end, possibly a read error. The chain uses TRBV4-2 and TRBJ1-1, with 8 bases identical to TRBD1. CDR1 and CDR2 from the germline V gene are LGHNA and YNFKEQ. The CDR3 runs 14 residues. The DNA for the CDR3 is TGTGCCAGCAGCCAAGGAAGGACAGGGCCTGGGCCGGGCTTT. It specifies CASSQGRTGPGPGF.

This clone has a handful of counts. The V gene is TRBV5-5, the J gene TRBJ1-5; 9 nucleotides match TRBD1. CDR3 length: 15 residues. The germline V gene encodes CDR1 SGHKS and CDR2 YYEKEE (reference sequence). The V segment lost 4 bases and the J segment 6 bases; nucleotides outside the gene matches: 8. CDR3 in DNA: TGTGCCAGCAGCCGGGACAGGGACTACCGTCAGCCCCAGCATTTT. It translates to CASSRDRDYRQPQHF.

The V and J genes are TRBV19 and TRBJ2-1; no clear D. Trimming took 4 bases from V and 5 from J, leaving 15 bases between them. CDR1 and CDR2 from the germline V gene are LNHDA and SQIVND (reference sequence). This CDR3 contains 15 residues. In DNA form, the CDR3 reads TGTGCCAGTAGTAGAGCCTACCAATTCGACAATGAGCAGTTCTTC. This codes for CASSRAYQFDNEQFF. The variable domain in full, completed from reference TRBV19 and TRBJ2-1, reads DGGITQSPKYLFRKEGQNVTLSCEQNLNHDAMYWYRQDPGQGLRLIYYSQIVNDFQKGDIAEGYSVSREKKESFPLTVTSAQKNPTAFYLCASSRAYQFDNEQFFGPGTRLTVL.

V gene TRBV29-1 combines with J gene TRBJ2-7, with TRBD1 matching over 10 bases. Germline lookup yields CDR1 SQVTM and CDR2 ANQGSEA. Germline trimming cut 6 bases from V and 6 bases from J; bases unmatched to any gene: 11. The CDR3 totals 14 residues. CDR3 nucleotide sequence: TGCAGCGTGACAGGGGGCACCGTTAGAGGCGAGCAGTACTTC. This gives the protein CSVTGGTVRGEQYF.

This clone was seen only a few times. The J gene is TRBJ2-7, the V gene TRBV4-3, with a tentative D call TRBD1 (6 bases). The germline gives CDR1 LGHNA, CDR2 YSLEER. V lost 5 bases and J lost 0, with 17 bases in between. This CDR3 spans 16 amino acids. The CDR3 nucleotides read TGCGCCAGCAGCGCACACGAGGGGGACGGCTCCTACGAGCAGTACTTC. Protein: CASSAHEGDGSYEQYF.

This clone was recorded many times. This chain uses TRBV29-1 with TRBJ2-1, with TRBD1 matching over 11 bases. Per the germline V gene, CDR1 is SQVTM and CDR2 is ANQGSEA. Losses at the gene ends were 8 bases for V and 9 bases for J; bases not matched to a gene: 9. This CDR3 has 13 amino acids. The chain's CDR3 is CSIRDRGNGEQFF. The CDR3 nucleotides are TGCAGCATCCGGGACAGGGGGAATGGTGAGCAGTTCTTC.

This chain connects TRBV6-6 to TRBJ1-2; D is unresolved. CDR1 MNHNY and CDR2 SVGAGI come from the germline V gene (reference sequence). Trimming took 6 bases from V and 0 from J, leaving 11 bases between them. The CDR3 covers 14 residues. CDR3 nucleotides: TGTGCCAGCAGAGGCATCCGGGCTAACTATGGCTACACCTTC. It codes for CASRGIRANYGYTF.